Following are 10 T cell receptor beta chains from one sample sequenced in a study of cytomegalovirus exposure and HLA in healthy donors. Researchers ran the PCR with 60 Vbeta and 13 Jbeta primers. Here immunoSEQ multiplex PCR was the method, and the copy in TCRdb shows in-frame clones only, minus some. The table shows approximately 190,000 clones, with around 85% occurring only once. Sequencing used PBMCs. The receptors come from a man aged 35-49 years in good health and CMV-seropositive.

The J gene is TRBJ2-7, the V gene TRBV19; TRBD2 agrees at 11 bases. V was pared by 2 bases and J by 6 bases, with 9 bases of the junction left unmatched. The CDR3 extends over 16 amino acids. Germline V gene lookup returns CDR1 LNHDA and CDR2 SQIVND (reference sequence). CDR3 nucleotides: TGTGCCAGTAGTATATCCTTGACTAGCGGGGTCGGCGAGCAGTACTTC. Its protein is CASSISLTSGVGEQYF. Full variable domain (remainder filled in from reference TRBV19 and TRBJ2-7): DGGITQSPKYLFRKEGQNVTLSCEQNLNHDAMYWYRQDPGQGLRLIYYSQIVNDFQKGDIAEGYSVSREKKESFPLTVTSAQKNPTAFYLCASSISLTSGVGEQYFGPGTRLTVT.

The CDR3: CAWSVGQATEKLFF. CDR3 nucleotide sequence: TGTGCCTGGAGTGTGGGACAGGCTACCGAAAAACTGTTTTTT. The chain employs TRBV30 and TRBJ1-4; 8 bases align to TRBD1. J gave up 8 bases and V 0 bases, and 5 bases lay outside the gene matches. The CDR3 runs 14 residues. Per germline, CDR1 GTSNPN and CDR2 SVGIG (reference sequence).

This clone was seen only a few times. The J gene is TRBJ2-3, the V gene TRBV14; D unclear. Trimming took 3 bases from V and 3 from J, leaving 16 bases between them. The CDR3 contains 16 residues. Looked up from germline, CDR1 is SGHDN and CDR2 is FVKESK. CDR3 sequence reads: CASSQGSSSRTDTQYF. The CDR3 bases are TGTGCCAGCAGCCAGGGCTCCTCATCCCGGACAGATACGCAGTATTTT.

The J gene is TRBJ1-1, the V gene TRBV14; 8 nucleotides agree with TRBD1. The V gene end was trimmed by 2 bases and the J gene end by 4 bases; junction bases not matched to a gene: 6. The germline V gene encodes CDR1 SGHDN and CDR2 FVKESK. The CDR3 runs to 15 residues. The CDR3 sequence is CASSQRQGMGTEAFF. Here the CDR3 DNA reads TGTGCCAGCAGCCAAAGACAGGGGATGGGCACTGAAGCTTTCTTT.

The chain recombines TRBV15 with TRBJ2-5, with a possible D match to TRBD1 (6 bases). Trimming took 0 bases from V and 4 from J, leaving 15 bases between them. The CDR3 runs to 16 residues. Germline V CDR1 and CDR2: LNHNV, YYDKDF (reference sequence). CDR3 nucleotides: TGTGCCACCAGCAGAGAGGGTTCAGGGGCCGGAGAGACCCAGTACTTC. Amino acids: CATSREGSGAGETQYF.

The genes are TRBV6-5 and TRBJ2-5; TRBD2 matches 7 bases. V gave up 6 bases and J gave up 3 bases; unmatched junction bases: 10. Germline CDR1 reads MNHEY; CDR2 reads SVGAGI. The CDR3 spans 15 residues. The CDR3 coding sequence is TGTGCCAGCAGCCCCTTCGGACTAGGTGAAGAGACCCAGTACTTC. It yields the protein CASSPFGLGEETQYF.

The chain couples TRBV15 to TRBJ2-7; D may be TRBD2 (5 bases). The CDR3 totals 14 residues. Germline V lookup: CDR1 LNHNV, CDR2 YYDKDF (reference sequence). Deletions cut 0 bases from V and 5 bases from J, with 11 bases between. The CDR3: CATSRDSAEDEQYF. CDR3 nucleotide sequence: TGTGCCACCAGCAGAGACTCAGCGGAGGACGAGCAGTACTTC.

This clone has a handful of counts. V usage is TRBV1 and J usage is TRBJ2-5; TRBD1, the table's D call, was not compared with the DNA. TRBV1 is a recognized pseudogene. The CDR3 is 17 amino acids. The CDR3 bases are TGCACCAGCAGCCAAGACACGGCTCAACAGGAATTAGAGACCCAGTACTTC. Its translation is CTSSQDTAQQELETQYF.

CDR3 in amino acids: CASSRRGGVDTQYF. CDR3 DNA: TGTGCCAGCAGCAGGCGGGGGGGGGTGGATACGCAGTATTTT. This rearrangement joins TRBV5-4 to TRBJ2-3; 9 nucleotides line up with TRBD2. With 4 bases clipped from V and 6 bases from J, the junction kept 6 bases outside the gene matches. Germline CDR1 and CDR2: SGHNT and YYREEE (reference sequence). This CDR3 is 14 amino acids long.

This clone was seen more than once but under ten times. Here the CDR3 DNA reads TGTGCCACCAGCATCGGGACTACCGTGGAGACCCAGTACTTC. It codes for CATSIGTTVETQYF. The rearrangement joins TRBV15 to TRBJ2-5; 7 bases fit TRBD2. Losses at the gene ends were 4 bases for V and 5 bases for J; bases not matched to a gene: 7. The CDR3 runs to 14 residues. Germline V gene lookup returns CDR1 LNHNV and CDR2 YYDKDF (reference sequence).